The rows below give T cell receptor beta chains drawn from one sample of a study of cytotoxic CD8 clonotypes in ibrutinib-treated CLL. Assay used: immunoSEQ multiplex PCR; TCRdb lists only in-frame clones, some missing. The sample lists about 68,000 clones, around two thirds seen once, with 5.7% in the top ten. The material was PBMCs, obtained after 12 months of ibrutinib treatment. Source of these receptors: a human donor with chronic lymphocytic leukemia. Each CDR3 is given with its conserved first and last residue. D genes are given only for firm matches. Rows give clone size only sometimes, using once, few, many, or a class for an expanded clone.

cdr3_length	clone_size	d_call	v_call	j_call	cdr3_nt	cdr3_aa
19	-	TRBD1	TRBV7-2	TRBJ2-7	TGTGCCAGCAGCTTAGCTAGAGCCAAAGGGACAGGGGTCTCCTACGAGCAGTACTTC	CASSLARAKGTGVSYEQYF
14	-	-	TRBV5-1	TRBJ2-3	TGCGCCAGCAGCTTGGGAGGCCGCACAGATACGCAGTATTTT	CASSLGGRTDTQYF
14	-	-	TRBV7-7	TRBJ2-7	TGTGCCCCCCCCCGCAGGCCGGCCTCCTACGAGCAGTACTTC	CAPPRRPASYEQYF
17	-	TRBD1	TRBV19	TRBJ1-4	TGTGCCAGTAGTCCATCGCGACGACAGGGCGGTAATGAAAAACTGTTTTTT	CASSPSRRQGGNEKLFF
15	-	-	TRBV19	TRBJ1-2	TGTGCCAGTAGTATGTATTTACAGTTGGGCTATGGCTACACCTTC	CASSMYLQLGYGYTF
16	few	TRBD1	TRBV7-8	TRBJ1-2	TGTGCCAGCAGCGTTAGCCCTCCCGGGACAGGGGTTGGCTACACCTTC	CASSVSPPGTGVGYTF
13	-	-	TRBV19	TRBJ1-2	TGTGCCAGTAGTATCGGGCAGGAGCTTGGCTACACCTTC	CASSIGQELGYTF
14	-	-	TRBV27	TRBJ2-3	TGTGCCAGCAGTGTCCTCCCTAGCACAGATACGCAGTATTTT	CASSVLPSTDTQYF
15	-	TRBD1	TRBV12-5	TRBJ1-5	TGTGCTAGTGGTTTGGGGACAGGGGATAATCAGCCCCAGCATTTT	CASGLGTGDNQPQHF
18	few	TRBD1	TRBV4-3	TRBJ2-1	TGCGCCAGCAGCCAAGGGGTACGATCGGGACAGGGATACAATGAGCAGTTCTTC	CASSQGVRSGQGYNEQFF
11	-	-	TRBV20-1	TRBJ1-3	TGCAGTGCTAGGACTGGAAACACCATATATTTT	CSARTGNTIYF
17	-	TRBD1	TRBV15	TRBJ1-4	TGTGCCACCAGCAGAGGACAGGGGGCGGATGGCTTCGAAAAACTGTTTTTT	CATSRGQGADGFEKLFF
12	once	-	TRBV28	TRBJ2-4	TGTGCCAGCAGTTTGATGGATGGCATTCAGTACTTC	CASSLMDGIQYF
16	-	-	TRBV7-9	TRBJ2-1	TGTGCCAGCAGCTTGGTTCGGGGGGCGTTCTACAATGAGCAGTTCTTC	CASSLVRGAFYNEQFF
14	-	-	TRBV9	TRBJ2-7	TGTGCCAGCAGCCCTAGGCCAGCAGCCTACGAGCAGTACTTC	CASSPRPAAYEQYF
15	-	-	TRBV5-1	TRBJ2-5	TGCGCCAGCAGCACTGAGGGGGACAATCAAGAGACCCAGTACTTC	CASSTEGDNQETQYF
14	once	-	TRBV5-4	TRBJ2-3	TGTGCCAGCAGCTTGCCCAGGGAGGCAGATACGCAGTATTTT	CASSLPREADTQYF
13	-	-	TRBV5-4	TRBJ2-1	TGTGCCAGCAGCCAGCCGATCGACAATGAGCAGTTCTTC	CASSQPIDNEQFF
15	-	-	TRBV5-6	TRBJ2-1	TGTGCCAGCAGCTTGGGACGCCGGTCCTACAATGAGCAGTTCTTC	CASSLGRRSYNEQFF
15	few	-	TRBV5-1	TRBJ1-4	TGCGCCAGCAGCGGAGGAGTGTCGACTAATGAAAAACTGTTTTTT	CASSGGVSTNEKLFF
17	few	-	TRBV7-6	TRBJ1-4	TGTGCCAGCAGCTTAGGGGCCGGCGGAGGGACTAATGAAAAACTGTTTTTT	CASSLGAGGGTNEKLFF
18	-	-	TRBV19	TRBJ2-1	TGTGCCAGTAAAACTCCGGCACTCTATTGGTTAACGGGCAATGAGCAGTTCTTC	CASKTPALYWLTGNEQFF